Listed below are T cell receptor beta chains from one sample, sequenced in a study of blood T cells in healthy people across ages. Each CDR3 protein gets one entry after TCRdb re-called the 5' RACE reads with MiXCR. The top ten clones hold more than 2% of a sample with 2 million or so distinct CDR3 sequences, about 49% of them seen once. The sample taken for sequencing was blood. The receptors stem from a woman in her 40s in good health. Both conserved end residues are part of each CDR3. The order of the fields is V gene, J gene, CDR3 protein.

V gene: TRBV6-1
J gene: TRBJ2-5
CDR3 protein: CASRKGGGETQYF

V gene: TRBV5-1
J gene: TRBJ2-1
CDR3 protein: CASSLLPLLGGGSYNEQFF

V gene: TRBV11-2
J gene: TRBJ2-3
CDR3 protein: CASSFSSPIPDTQYF

V gene: TRBV25-1
J gene: TRBJ2-1
CDR3 protein: CASSQRVHEQFF

V gene: TRBV4-2
J gene: .
CDR3 protein: CASSQDGTSSDGEQYF

V gene: TRBV4-3
J gene: TRBJ2-5
CDR3 protein: CASSLGNQFNEQYF

V gene: TRBV20-1
J gene: TRBJ1-5
CDR3 protein: CSAGGVQVNQPQHF

V gene: TRBV10-3
J gene: .
CDR3 protein: CAISGSGRETQYF

V gene: TRBV25-1
J gene: TRBJ2-1
CDR3 protein: CASSARASRYNEQFF

V gene: TRBV5-1
J gene: TRBJ1-2
CDR3 protein: CASSLESSNYGYTF

V gene: TRBV7-8
J gene: TRBJ1-5
CDR3 protein: CASSQTGNYQPQHF

V gene: TRBV14
J gene: TRBJ2-7
CDR3 protein: CASSQDKGQSYEQYF

V gene: TRBV20-1
J gene: TRBJ1-2
CDR3 protein: CCAVQVNYGYTF

V gene: TRBV7-2
J gene: TRBJ2-3
CDR3 protein: CASSERPGARDTQYF

V gene: TRBV20-1
J gene: TRBJ1-4
CDR3 protein: CSASRQINEKLFF

V gene: TRBV20-1
J gene: .
CDR3 protein: CSAYRTQGVGETQFF

V gene: TRBV29-1
J gene: TRBJ2-1
CDR3 protein: CSVDGGINEQFF

V gene: TRBV15
J gene: TRBJ2-5
CDR3 protein: CATSRDTLGRGNEQYF

V gene: TRBV27
J gene: TRBJ1-1
CDR3 protein: CASSLSSQGAPGSEAFF

V gene: TRBV5-1
J gene: TRBJ2-5
CDR3 protein: CASSLGTGGDETQYF

V gene: TRBV20-1
J gene: TRBJ1-2
CDR3 protein: CSAEDRVGYGYTF

V gene: TRBV7-9
J gene: TRBJ2-7
CDR3 protein: CASSLGDLWEQYF

V gene: TRBV2
J gene: TRBJ2-7
CDR3 protein: CAISRDSYEQYF

V gene: TRBV20-1
J gene: TRBJ2-3
CDR3 protein: CSGILAGRSSTDTQYF

V gene: TRBV28
J gene: TRBJ2-5
CDR3 protein: CASSFGRGAKTQYF

V gene: TRBV11-3
J gene: TRBJ2-3
CDR3 protein: CASSLEGNTQYF

V gene: TRBV12-3/TRBV12-4
J gene: TRBJ2-7
CDR3 protein: CASSPSAEVGREQYF

V gene: TRBV7-2
J gene: TRBJ2-3
CDR3 protein: CASSSPPGGAALGTDTQYF

V gene: TRBV5-1
J gene: TRBJ2-5
CDR3 protein: CASSFNLAAQETQYF

V gene: TRBV6-6
J gene: TRBJ1-5
CDR3 protein: CASSLDQEGNQPQHF

V gene: TRBV29-1
J gene: TRBJ1-1
CDR3 protein: CSVWENTEAFF

V gene: TRBV6-6
J gene: TRBJ1-6
CDR3 protein: CASSYPRQGQSPLHF